These 16 T cell receptor beta chains originate from one sample sequenced in a study of cytotoxic CD8 clonotypes in ibrutinib-treated CLL. TCRdb's copy holds only in-frame clones and misses some; the assay was immunoSEQ multiplex PCR. This sample carries about 150,000 clones, 75% to 80% of them seen once, and the ten largest clones take 5% to 5.5%. The specimen comprised PBMCs, sampled after 24 months of ibrutinib treatment. The receptors derive from a human donor with chronic lymphocytic leukemia.

The V and J genes are TRBV5-1 and TRBJ1-1; D not resolved. Trimming cost V 0 bases and J 1 base, with 10 bases left between them. The CDR3 has 15 residues. CDR1 is SGHRS and CDR2 is YFSETQ in the germline V gene. CDR3 DNA: TGCGCCAGCAGCTTGGGTCGATCCCGGAACACTGAAGCTTTCTTT. Translating it yields CASSLGRSRNTEAFF.

The rearrangement joins TRBV7-2 to TRBJ2-3; 10 positions match TRBD2. This CDR3 comprises 17 residues. Unmatched junction bases numbered 10, after V lost 5 bases and J lost 2 bases. CDR1 is SGHTA and CDR2 is FQGNSA in the germline V gene. The CDR3 spells CASSHHSGGPTTDTQYF. Written as DNA, the CDR3 is TGTGCCAGCAGCCACCATAGCGGGGGGCCGACCACAGATACGCAGTATTTT.

This clone was seen more than once but under ten times. The chain couples TRBV5-1 to TRBJ2-3; 11 bases line up with TRBD2. Trimming cost V 4 bases and J 2 bases; bases outside gene matches: 6. The CDR3 is 16 residues long. Germline loops: CDR1 SGHRS, CDR2 YFSETQ. This CDR3 reads CASSASSGGPTDTQYF. The CDR3, as DNA: TGCGCCAGCAGCGCCTCTAGCGGGGGGCCCACAGATACGCAGTATTTT.

The genes are TRBV7-6 and TRBJ2-2, with D unresolved. This CDR3 region has 11 residues. Per the germline V gene, CDR1 is SGHVS and CDR2 is FNYEAQ. V dropped 2 bases and J dropped 5 bases, with 0 bases sitting between them. The CDR3 DNA reads as TGTGCCAGCAGCTTAACCGGGGAGCTGTTTTTT. As protein: CASSLTGELFF.

The chain joins TRBV28 to TRBJ1-2; TRBD1 matches at 9 bases. CDR3 length: 14 residues. Germline V gene lookup returns CDR1 MDHEN and CDR2 SYDVKM. V dropped 6 bases and J dropped 5; count of bases not matched to a gene: 7. CDR3 DNA: TGTGCCAGCAGGGATACAGGGGGCCCGTATGGCTACACCTTC. Its translation is CASRDTGGPYGYTF.

The CDR3 loop reads CASSLGQGAGEQFF. Here the CDR3 DNA reads TGTGCCAGCTCACTGGGCCAGGGGGCTGGCGAGCAGTTCTTC. This chain connects TRBV28 to TRBJ2-1; 8 bases fit TRBD1. Germline V gives CDR1 MDHEN, CDR2 SYDVKM. J was trimmed by 10 bases and V by 8 bases; bases with no gene match: 13. The CDR3 is made up of 14 amino acids.

The chain links TRBV28 to TRBJ2-7; D is ambiguous. The CDR3 is 13 amino acids. Deletions cut 5 bases from V and 6 bases from J, with 14 bases between. The germline V gene encodes CDR1 MDHEN and CDR2 SYDVKM. CDR3 region: CASSLHRTAEQYF. As DNA, the CDR3 is TGTGCCAGCAGTCTCCACCGGACGGCCGAGCAGTACTTC.

This clone was counted once. The V gene is TRBV19, the J gene TRBJ1-1, with a weak D call TRBD1 (5 bases). This CDR3 has 13 residues. V was cut by 9 bases and J by 0 bases, with 11 bases left in between. Germline V lookup: CDR1 LNHDA, CDR2 SQIVND (reference sequence). CDR3 sequence reads: CASSWGMNTEAFF. CDR3 sequence (DNA): TGTGCCAGCTCATGGGGCATGAACACTGAAGCTTTCTTT.

The V call is TRBV9, the J call TRBJ2-5, with D perhaps matching TRBD2 (5 bases). CDR1 and CDR2 from the germline V gene are SGDLS and YYNGEE. V was shortened by 3 bases and J by 5 bases, with 17 bases between the two germline ends. The CDR3 has 15 residues. The CDR3 nucleotides read TGTGCCAGCAGCGCCGGCTGGGGAGCACCGGAGACCCAGTACTTC. It yields the protein CASSAGWGAPETQYF.

This clone turned up a few times. V is TRBV5-1 and J is TRBJ2-3; TRBD2 is a possible D gene (6 bases). Trimming took 4 bases from V and 6 from J, leaving 9 bases between them. Germline V gives CDR1 SGHRS, CDR2 YFSETQ. This CDR3 is 12 amino acids long. CDR3 in amino acids: CASSPEGDTQYF. The CDR3 DNA sequence: TGCGCCAGCAGCCCGGAGGGGGATACGCAGTATTTT.

V usage is TRBV30 and J usage is TRBJ1-1; weak D call: TRBD1 (5 bases). The CDR3 totals 13 residues. The germline V gene has CDR1 GTSNPN and CDR2 SVGIG (reference sequence). Trimming took 0 bases from V and 6 from J, leaving 11 bases between them. Written as DNA, the CDR3 is TGTGCCTGGAGTGTATCCAGGGAGGCTGAAGCTTTCTTT. Protein product: CAWSVSREAEAFF. The full variable domain, in which reference TRBV30 and TRBJ1-1 provide the parts outside the CDR3, is SQTIHQWPATLVQPVGSPLSLECTVEGTSNPNLYWYRQAAGRGLQLLFYSVGIGQISSEVPQNLSASRPQDRQFILSSKKLLLSDSGFYLCAWSVSREAEAFFGQGTRLTVV.

This clone was counted once. J is TRBJ1-1 and V is TRBV15; 8 bases match TRBD1. In germline, CDR1 is LNHNV, CDR2 YYDKDF (reference sequence). This CDR3 comprises 15 residues. Trimming took 3 bases from V and 5 from J; bases not matched to a gene: 8. The CDR3 DNA follows: TGTGCCACCAGCAGGGGGGGGACAGGCAGGACTGAAGCTTTCTTT. It translates to CATSRGGTGRTEAFF.

This clone was seen only once. The V gene is TRBV18, the J gene TRBJ2-2, with no clear D. V was pared by 2 bases and J by 0 bases, with 16 bases between. CDR1 KGHSH and CDR2 LQKENI come from the germline V gene. The CDR3 spans 18 residues. Here the CDR3 DNA reads TGTGCCAGCTCACCATTCTTCGTCCTCCAGTCGAACACCGGGGAGCTGTTTTTT. Encoded protein: CASSPFFVLQSNTGELFF. Using reference TRBV18 and TRBJ2-2 for the parts outside the CDR3, the full variable domain is NAGVMQNPRHLVRRRGQEARLRCSPMKGHSHVYWYRQLPEEGLKFMVYLQKENIIDESGMPKERFSAEFPKEGPSILRIQQVVRGDSAAYFCASSPFFVLQSNTGELFFGEGSRLTVL.

The chain is built from TRBV5-1 and TRBJ2-5; D unclear. The CDR3 loop spans 11 amino acids. V was shortened by 0 bases and J by 5 bases, with 2 bases between the two germline ends. The germline V gene encodes CDR1 SGHRS and CDR2 YFSETQ. The CDR3 DNA follows: TGCGCCAGCAGCTTGGCCGAGACCCAGTACTTC. Its translation is CASSLAETQYF.

J is TRBJ2-2 and V is TRBV7-9, with D tentatively TRBD2 (6 bases). Germline loops: CDR1 SEHNR, CDR2 FQNEAQ (reference sequence). V gave up 5 bases and J gave up 0 bases, with 13 bases separating them. CDR3 length: 16 amino acids. CDR3 nucleotides: TGTGCCAGCAGCCCACACGGCGGGGCGAACACCGGGGAGCTGTTTTTT. This encodes CASSPHGGANTGELFF.

The CDR3 is CASSVQNNYGYTF. CDR3 coding DNA: TGTGCCAGCAGTGTGCAGAATAACTATGGCTACACCTTC. This chain connects TRBV6-1 to TRBJ1-2; no clear D. Germline lookup yields CDR1 MNHNS and CDR2 SASEGT. CDR3 length: 13 amino acids. Trimming removed 4 bases from V and 1 base from J, with 7 bases in between.